This T cell receptor beta chain originates from a study of T cell responses to AZD1222 COVID-19 vaccine. Study overall: Second-dose intervals near 4 or 12 weeks were combined.

The table came from immunoSEQ multiplex PCR; TCRdb's copy has only in-frame clones and leaves some out. The sample has about 170,000 clones, roughly 92% seen once; the top ten hold around 1.6%. V lost 5 bases to trimming and J lost 5 bases; unmatched junction nucleotides: 9. CDR3 size: 16 residues. Germline V gene data show CDR1 as LGHDT and CDR2 as YNNKEL (reference sequence). Concerning this clone: Its target is not known.

Overall study results and limits: The span of vaccine-associated CD4 TCRs extended across spike, with dominance at 160-218 and 743-854.

The source was peripheral blood, collected on day 0 of AZD1222 vaccination. V is TRBV3-1 (or the pseudogene TRBV3-2) and J is TRBJ2-2; 9 positions agree with TRBD1. The source is an adult in good health. The CDR3 region has the DNA TGTGCCAGCAGCGTTCGACAGGGGGGTGGAACCGGGGAGCTGTTTTTT. This gives the protein CASSVRQGGGTGELFF.